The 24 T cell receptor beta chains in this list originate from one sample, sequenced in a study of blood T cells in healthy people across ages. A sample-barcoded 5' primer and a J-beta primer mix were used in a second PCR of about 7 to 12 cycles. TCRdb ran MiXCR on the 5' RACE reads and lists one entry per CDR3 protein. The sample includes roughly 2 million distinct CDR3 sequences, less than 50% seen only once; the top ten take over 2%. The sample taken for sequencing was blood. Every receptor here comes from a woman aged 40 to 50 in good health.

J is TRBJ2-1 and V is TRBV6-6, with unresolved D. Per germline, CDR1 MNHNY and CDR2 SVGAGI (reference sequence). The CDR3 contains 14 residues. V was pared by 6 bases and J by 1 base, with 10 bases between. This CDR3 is CASRHGSSYNEQFF. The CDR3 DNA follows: TGTGCCAGCAGACACGGGTCTTCCTACAATGAGCAGTTCTTC.

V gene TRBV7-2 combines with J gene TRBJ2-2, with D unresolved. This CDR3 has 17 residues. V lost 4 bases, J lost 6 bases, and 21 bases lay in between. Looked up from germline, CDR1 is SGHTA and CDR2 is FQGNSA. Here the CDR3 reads CASSSSPGSSVSGELFF. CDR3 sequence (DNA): TGTGCCAGCAGCTCGTCTCCGGGTAGCAGCGTTTCCGGGGAGCTGTTTTTT.

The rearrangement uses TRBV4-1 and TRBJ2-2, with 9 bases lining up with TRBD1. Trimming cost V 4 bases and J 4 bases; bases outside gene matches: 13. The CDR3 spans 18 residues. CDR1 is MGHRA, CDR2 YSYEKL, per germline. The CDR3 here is CASSPSSPGTGTTGELFF. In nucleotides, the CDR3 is TGCGCCAGCAGCCCATCCTCACCCGGGACAGGGACCACCGGGGAGCTGTTTTTT.

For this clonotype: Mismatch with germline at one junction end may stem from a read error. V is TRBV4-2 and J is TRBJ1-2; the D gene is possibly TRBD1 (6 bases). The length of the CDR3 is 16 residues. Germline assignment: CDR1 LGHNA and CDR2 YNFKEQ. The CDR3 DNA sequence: TGTGTCAGCAGCCCGGAAGCAGGGGAGATTTACTATGGCTACACCTTC. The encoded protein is CVSSPEAGEIYYGYTF.

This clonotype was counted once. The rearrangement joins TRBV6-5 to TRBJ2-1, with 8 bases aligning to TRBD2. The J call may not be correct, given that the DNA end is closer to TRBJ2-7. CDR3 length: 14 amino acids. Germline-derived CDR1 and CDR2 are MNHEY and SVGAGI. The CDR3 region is CASRSGSSYNEQYF. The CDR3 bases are TGTGCCAGCAGGAGCGGGAGCTCCTACAATGAGCAGTACTTC.

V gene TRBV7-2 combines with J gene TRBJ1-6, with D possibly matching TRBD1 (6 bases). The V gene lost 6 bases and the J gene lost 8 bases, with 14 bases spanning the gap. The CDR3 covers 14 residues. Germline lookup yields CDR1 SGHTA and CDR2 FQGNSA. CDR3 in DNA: TGTGCCAGCAGGCCAAACAAGGGGGATTCACCCCTCCACTTT. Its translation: CASRPNKGDSPLHF.

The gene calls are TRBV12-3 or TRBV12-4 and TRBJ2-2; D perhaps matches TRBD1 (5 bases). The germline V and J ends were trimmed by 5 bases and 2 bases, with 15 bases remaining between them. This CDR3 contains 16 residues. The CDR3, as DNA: TGTGCCAGCAGTATTAACAGGCGACCTAACACCGGGGAGCTGTTTTTT. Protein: CASSINRRPNTGELFF.

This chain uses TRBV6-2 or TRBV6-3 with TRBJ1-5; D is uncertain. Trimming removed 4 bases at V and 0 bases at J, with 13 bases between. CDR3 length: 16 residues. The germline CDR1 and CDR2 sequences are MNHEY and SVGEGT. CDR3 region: CASSSVSDYSNQPQHF. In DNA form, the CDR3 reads TGTGCCAGCAGTTCCGTAAGCGATTATAGCAATCAGCCCCAGCATTTT.

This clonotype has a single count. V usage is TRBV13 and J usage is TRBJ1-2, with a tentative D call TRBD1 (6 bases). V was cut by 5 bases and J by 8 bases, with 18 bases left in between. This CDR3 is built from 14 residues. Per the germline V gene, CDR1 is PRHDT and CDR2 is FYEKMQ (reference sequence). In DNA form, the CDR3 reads TGTGCCAGCAGCCCTTTCTCGCAGGGGCAAGGCTACACCTTC. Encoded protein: CASSPFSQGQGYTF.

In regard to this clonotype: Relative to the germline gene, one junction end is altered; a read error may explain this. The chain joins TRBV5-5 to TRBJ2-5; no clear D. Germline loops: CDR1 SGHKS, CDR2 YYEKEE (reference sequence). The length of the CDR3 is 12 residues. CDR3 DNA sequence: TGTGCCAGCAGCTTCGTTCAAGAGACCCGGTACTTC. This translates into CASSFVQETRYF.

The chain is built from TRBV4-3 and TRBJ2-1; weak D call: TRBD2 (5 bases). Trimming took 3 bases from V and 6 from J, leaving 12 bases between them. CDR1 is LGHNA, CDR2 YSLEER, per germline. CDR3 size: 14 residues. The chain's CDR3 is CASSQVRGPNEQFF. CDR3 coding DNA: TGCGCCAGCAGCCAGGTTAGAGGGCCCAATGAGCAGTTCTTC.

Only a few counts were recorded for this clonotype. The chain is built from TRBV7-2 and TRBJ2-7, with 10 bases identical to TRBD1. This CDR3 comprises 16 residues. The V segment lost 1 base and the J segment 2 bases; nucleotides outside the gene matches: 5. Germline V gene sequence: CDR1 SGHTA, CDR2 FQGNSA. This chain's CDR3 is CASSLVGQGLTYEQYF. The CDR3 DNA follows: TGTGCCAGCAGCTTAGTGGGACAGGGGCTTACCTACGAGCAGTACTTC. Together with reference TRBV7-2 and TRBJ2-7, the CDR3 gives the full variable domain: GAGVSQSPSNKVTEKGKDVELRCDPISGHTALYWYRQSLGQGLEFLIYFQGNSAPDKSGLPSDRFSAERTGGSVSTLTIQRTQQEDSAVYLCASSLVGQGLTYEQYFGPGTRLTVT.

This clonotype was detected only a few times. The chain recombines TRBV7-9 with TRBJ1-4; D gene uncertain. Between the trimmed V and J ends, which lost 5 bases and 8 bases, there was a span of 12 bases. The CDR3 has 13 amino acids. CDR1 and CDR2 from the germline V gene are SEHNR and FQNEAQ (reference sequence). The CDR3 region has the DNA TGTGCCAGCAGCATAAATATTGGGGAAAAACTGTTTTTT. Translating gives CASSINIGEKLFF.

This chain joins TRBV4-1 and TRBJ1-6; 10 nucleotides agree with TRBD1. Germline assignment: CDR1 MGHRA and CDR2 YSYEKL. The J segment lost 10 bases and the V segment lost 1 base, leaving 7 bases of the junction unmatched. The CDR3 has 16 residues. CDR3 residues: CASSQVWDRGGSPLHF. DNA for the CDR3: TGCGCCAGCAGCCAAGTTTGGGACAGGGGAGGATCACCCCTCCACTTT.

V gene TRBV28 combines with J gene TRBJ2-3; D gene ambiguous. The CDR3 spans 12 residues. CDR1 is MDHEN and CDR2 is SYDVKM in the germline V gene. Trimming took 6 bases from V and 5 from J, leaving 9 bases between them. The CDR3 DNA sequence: TGTGCCAGCAGGGACCCGGGAGATACGCAGTATTTT. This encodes CASRDPGDTQYF.

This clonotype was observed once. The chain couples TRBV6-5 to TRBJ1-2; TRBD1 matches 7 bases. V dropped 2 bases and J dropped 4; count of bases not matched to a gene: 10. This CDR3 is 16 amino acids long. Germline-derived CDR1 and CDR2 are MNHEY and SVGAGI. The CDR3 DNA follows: TGTGCCAGCAGTTACCTAAAAACAGGGGACGGCTATGGCTACACCTTC. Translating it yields CASSYLKTGDGYGYTF.

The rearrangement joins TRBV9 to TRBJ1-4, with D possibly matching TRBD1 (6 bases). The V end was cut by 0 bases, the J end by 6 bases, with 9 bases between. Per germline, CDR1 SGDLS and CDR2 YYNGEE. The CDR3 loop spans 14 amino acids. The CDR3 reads CASSVDAGDEKLFF. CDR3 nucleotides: TGTGCCAGCAGCGTAGATGCAGGGGATGAAAAACTGTTTTTT.

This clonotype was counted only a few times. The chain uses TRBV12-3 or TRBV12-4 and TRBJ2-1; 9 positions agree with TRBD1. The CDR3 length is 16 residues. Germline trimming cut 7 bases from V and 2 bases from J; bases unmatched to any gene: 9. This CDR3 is CASTPWDRVTYNEQFF. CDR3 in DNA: TGTGCCAGCACCCCTTGGGACAGGGTTACCTACAATGAGCAGTTCTTC.

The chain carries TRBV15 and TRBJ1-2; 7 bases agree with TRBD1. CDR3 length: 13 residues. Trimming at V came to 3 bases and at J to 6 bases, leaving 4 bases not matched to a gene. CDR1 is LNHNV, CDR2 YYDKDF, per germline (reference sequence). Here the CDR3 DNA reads TGTGCCACCAGCAGTCTGAGGGGGCATGGCTACACCTTC. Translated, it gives CATSSLRGHGYTF.

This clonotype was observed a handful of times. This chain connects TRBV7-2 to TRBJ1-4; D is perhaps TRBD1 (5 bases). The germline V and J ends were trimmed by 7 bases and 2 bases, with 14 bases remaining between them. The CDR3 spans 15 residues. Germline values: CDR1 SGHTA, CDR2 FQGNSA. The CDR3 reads CASNKEGRTNEKLFF. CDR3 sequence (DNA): TGTGCCAGCAACAAGGAGGGGAGGACTAATGAAAAACTGTTTTTT. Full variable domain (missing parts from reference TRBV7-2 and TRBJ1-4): GAGVSQSPSNKVTEKGKDVELRCDPISGHTALYWYRQSLGQGLEFLIYFQGNSAPDKSGLPSDRFSAERTGGSVSTLTIQRTQQEDSAVYLCASNKEGRTNEKLFFGSGTQLSVL.

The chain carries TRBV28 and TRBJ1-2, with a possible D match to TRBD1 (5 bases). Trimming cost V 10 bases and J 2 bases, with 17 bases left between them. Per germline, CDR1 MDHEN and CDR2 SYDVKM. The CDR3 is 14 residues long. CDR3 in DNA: TGTGCCACCAAACCCCAGGGAGGGAACTATGGCTACACCTTC. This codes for CATKPQGGNYGYTF.

The CDR3 coding sequence is TGCGCCAGCAGCCAAGATTGGTTCACAGATACGCAGTATTTT. Protein: CASSQDWFTDTQYF. This chain uses TRBV4-1 with TRBJ2-3, with unresolved D. V lost 0 bases and J lost 2, with 6 bases in between. The germline V gene has CDR1 MGHRA and CDR2 YSYEKL. CDR3 length: 14 amino acids.

CDR3 nucleotides: TGTGCCAGCAGCTTGGGCCGACTAGCGGGAACAAACAATGAGCAGTACTTC. The encoded protein is CASSLGRLAGTNNEQYF. J is TRBJ2-7 and V is TRBV7-3; 11 bases align to TRBD2. The CDR3 is 17 amino acids. CDR1 and CDR2 (germline): SGHTA, FQGTGA. V dropped 3 bases and J dropped 7; count of bases not matched to a gene: 14.

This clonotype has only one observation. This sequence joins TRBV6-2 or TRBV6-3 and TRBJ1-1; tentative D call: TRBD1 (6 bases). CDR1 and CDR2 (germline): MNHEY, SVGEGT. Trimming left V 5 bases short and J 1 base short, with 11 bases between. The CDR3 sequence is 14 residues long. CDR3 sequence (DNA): TGTGCCAGCAGTAACTACAGGGAGAACACTGAAGCTTTCTTT. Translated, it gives CASSNYRENTEAFF.